This TCR beta chain was identified in a study of shared clonotypes between healthy human individuals. This clone was seen just once. The antigen is unknown. Study results and limitations: Rarefaction demonstrated incomplete sorted-subset sequencing despite large depth.

In the source study's methods: In the immunoSEQ data, sequences were junction-only and lacked quality scores, so filtering differed. The repertoire was sequenced with immunoSEQ multiplex PCR; TCRdb's copy has only in-frame clones and lacks some. V, J and clone size reflect that table, while D and trimming were determined from the DNA. There are around 2.3 million clones in the sample; 90% to 97% occur only once, and around 0.13% lies in the top ten. Germline V lookup: CDR1 MNHNS, CDR2 SASEGT. The V end was cut by 6 bases, the J end by 5 bases, with 10 bases between. CDR3 length: 13 amino acids. Donors, without exception, were Caucasian adults residing in Nashville, Tennessee. The study separated CD4+ cells into CD45RA+ naive and CD45RA-negative memory subsets.

The sequenced sample consisted of naive CD4+ T cells sorted from blood. Subset denoted: CD45RA+ positively selected. This sequence originates from a man aged 18 to 29 in good health. The V gene is TRBV6-1, the J gene TRBJ2-2; no definite D call. DNA for the CDR3: TGTGCCAGCAGGCGCCCGGGTACCGGGGAGCTGTTTTTT. It specifies CASRRPGTGELFF.